A selection of T cell receptor beta chains follows, all from one sample in a study of T cell responses to AZD1222 COVID-19 vaccine. Profiled with immunoSEQ multiplex PCR; TCRdb holds only in-frame clones, not every one. The sample consists of some 130,000 clones, 85% to 95% of them appearing once. The sample consisted of peripheral blood, taken on day 0 of AZD1222 vaccination. Every receptor here comes from an adult in good health. Each CDR3 is given with its conserved first and last residue. A D gene is named only where the DNA matches it firmly. Rows give clone size only sometimes, using once, few, many, or a class for an expanded clone.

D gene: .
V gene: TRBV29-1
clone size: .
CDR3 length: 14
J gene: TRBJ1-4
CDR3 DNA: TGCAGCGTTGAAGATCCGAGGGGTAACGAAAAACTGTTTTTT
CDR3 protein: CSVEDPRGNEKLFF

D gene: TRBD1
V gene: TRBV7-9
clone size: .
CDR3 length: 15
J gene: TRBJ2-1
CDR3 DNA: TGTGCCAGCAGCCCCCGGGACAGGCGAAACAATGAGCAGTTCTTC
CDR3 protein: CASSPRDRRNNEQFF

D gene: .
V gene: TRBV5-1
clone size: few
CDR3 length: 14
J gene: TRBJ1-2
CDR3 DNA: TGCGCCAGCAGCTTGGCCGGGACACCGTATGGCTACACCTTC
CDR3 protein: CASSLAGTPYGYTF

D gene: TRBD1
V gene: TRBV7-9
clone size: .
CDR3 length: 15
J gene: TRBJ1-4
CDR3 DNA: TGTGCCAGCGGGCCCAGGGGGGCAACTAATGAAAAACTGTTTTTT
CDR3 protein: CASGPRGATNEKLFF

D gene: TRBD1
V gene: TRBV2
clone size: .
CDR3 length: 13
J gene: TRBJ1-1
CDR3 DNA: TGTGCCAGCAGTGTAAGTGACAGGGGTTTTTCCTTCTTT
CDR3 protein: CASSVSDRGFSFF

D gene: .
V gene: TRBV2
clone size: .
CDR3 length: 15
J gene: TRBJ2-1
CDR3 DNA: TGTGCCAGCAGCCCTGTAGGCTTCCAAAACAATGAGCAGTTCTTC
CDR3 protein: CASSPVGFQNNEQFF

D gene: .
V gene: TRBV19
clone size: .
CDR3 length: 15
J gene: TRBJ1-1
CDR3 DNA: TGTGCCAGTAGTATGTTTGGGCTAGGGAACACTGAAGCTTTCTTT
CDR3 protein: CASSMFGLGNTEAFF

D gene: .
V gene: TRBV9
clone size: .
CDR3 length: 14
J gene: TRBJ1-2
CDR3 DNA: TGTGCCAGCAGCCCCTATTTGGGCAGCTATGGCTACACCTTC
CDR3 protein: CASSPYLGSYGYTF

D gene: TRBD1
V gene: TRBV7-2
clone size: .
CDR3 length: 14
J gene: TRBJ1-1
CDR3 DNA: TGTGCCAGCAGAAGGGGACAGGGTGGCACTGAAGCTTTCTTT
CDR3 protein: CASRRGQGGTEAFF

D gene: TRBD1
V gene: TRBV7-3
clone size: .
CDR3 length: 15
J gene: TRBJ2-3
CDR3 DNA: TGTGCCAGCAGCTTAACGACAGGGACCACAGATACGCAGTATTTT
CDR3 protein: CASSLTTGTTDTQYF

D gene: TRBD1
V gene: TRBV7-2
clone size: .
CDR3 length: 17
J gene: TRBJ1-1
CDR3 DNA: TGTGCCAGCAGCCCCCTCTGGTTGCAGGGGGCTAACACTGAAGCTTTCTTT
CDR3 protein: CASSPLWLQGANTEAFF

D gene: .
V gene: TRBV19
clone size: .
CDR3 length: 14
J gene: TRBJ1-1
CDR3 DNA: TGTGCCAGTAGTGGGGGGGCAAGAGACACTGAAGCTTTCTTT
CDR3 protein: CASSGGARDTEAFF

D gene: .
V gene: TRBV28
clone size: .
CDR3 length: 15
J gene: TRBJ1-5
CDR3 DNA: TGTGCCAGTTCCCGGGGGGGTTTGAGCAATCAGCCCCAGCATTTT
CDR3 protein: CASSRGGLSNQPQHF

D gene: TRBD1
V gene: TRBV7-9
clone size: .
CDR3 length: 12
J gene: TRBJ2-7
CDR3 DNA: TGTGCCAGCAGCCCGGGGACAGCCGAGCAGTACTTC
CDR3 protein: CASSPGTAEQYF

D gene: TRBD2
V gene: TRBV2
clone size: .
CDR3 length: 14
J gene: TRBJ2-1
CDR3 DNA: TGTGCCAGAGCCGGGACTAGCGGCTCGGGTGAGCAGTTCTTC
CDR3 protein: CARAGTSGSGEQFF

D gene: TRBD1
V gene: TRBV28
clone size: .
CDR3 length: 17
J gene: TRBJ2-7
CDR3 DNA: TGTGCCAGCAGTCCTTCGTCCGGGACAGGGGTCAAGTACGAGCAGTACTTC
CDR3 protein: CASSPSSGTGVKYEQYF

D gene: TRBD2
V gene: TRBV3-1/TRBV3-2
clone size: .
CDR3 length: 19
J gene: TRBJ2-3
CDR3 DNA: TGTGCCAGCAGCCAAGCGTCGAGTTGGACTAGCGGCTTCACAGATACGCAGTATTTT
CDR3 protein: CASSQASSWTSGFTDTQYF

D gene: .
V gene: TRBV11-3
clone size: .
CDR3 length: 15
J gene: TRBJ1-1
CDR3 DNA: TGTGCCAGCAGCTTAGTTTCCGGGGCTGTCACTGAAGCTTTCTTT
CDR3 protein: CASSLVSGAVTEAFF